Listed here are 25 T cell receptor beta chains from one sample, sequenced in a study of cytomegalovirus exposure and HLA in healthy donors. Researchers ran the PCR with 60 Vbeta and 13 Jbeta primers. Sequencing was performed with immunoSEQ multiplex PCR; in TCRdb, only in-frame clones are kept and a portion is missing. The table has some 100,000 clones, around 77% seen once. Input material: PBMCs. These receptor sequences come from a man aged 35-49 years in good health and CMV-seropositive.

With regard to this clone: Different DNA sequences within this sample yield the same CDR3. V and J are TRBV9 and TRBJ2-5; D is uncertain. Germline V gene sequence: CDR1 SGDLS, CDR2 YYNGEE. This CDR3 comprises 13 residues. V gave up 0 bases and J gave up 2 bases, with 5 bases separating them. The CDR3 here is CASSVAPQETQYF. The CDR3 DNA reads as TGTGCCAGCAGCGTAGCCCCACAAGAGACCCAGTACTTC.

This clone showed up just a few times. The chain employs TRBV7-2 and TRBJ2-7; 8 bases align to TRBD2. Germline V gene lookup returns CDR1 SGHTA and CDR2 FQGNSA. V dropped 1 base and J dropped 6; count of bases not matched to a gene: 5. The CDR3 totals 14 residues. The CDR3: CASSLDAGGGEQYF. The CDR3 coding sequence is TGTGCCAGCAGCTTAGATGCGGGGGGTGGCGAGCAGTACTTC.

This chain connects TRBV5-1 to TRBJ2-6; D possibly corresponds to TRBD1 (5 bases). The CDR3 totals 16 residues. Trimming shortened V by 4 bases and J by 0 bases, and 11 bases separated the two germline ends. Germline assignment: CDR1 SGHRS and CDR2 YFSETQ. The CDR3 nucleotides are TGCGCCAGCAGCGGAAGACAGATCTCTGGGGCCAACGTCCTGACTTTC. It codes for CASSGRQISGANVLTF.

The CDR3: CASSQHSGTGGLGTQYF. The CDR3 nucleotides are TGTGCCAGCAGCCAACATTCCGGGACAGGGGGCTTGGGGACCCAGTACTTC. The chain carries TRBV14 and TRBJ2-5, with 12 bases identical to TRBD1. This CDR3 contains 17 residues. Germline V lookup: CDR1 SGHDN, CDR2 FVKESK. The V gene end was trimmed by 2 bases and the J gene end by 7 bases; junction bases not matched to a gene: 11. Full variable domain (remainder filled in from reference TRBV14 and TRBJ2-5): EAGVTQFPSHSVIEKGQTVTLRCDPISGHDNLYWYRRVMGKEIKFLLHFVKESKQDESGMPNNRFLAERTGGTYSTLKVQPAELEDSGVYFCASSQHSGTGGLGTQYFGPGTRLLVL.

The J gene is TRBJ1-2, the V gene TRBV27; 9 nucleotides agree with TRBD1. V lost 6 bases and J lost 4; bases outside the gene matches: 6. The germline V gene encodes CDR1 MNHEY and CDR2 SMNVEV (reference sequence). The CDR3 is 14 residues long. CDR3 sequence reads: CASSSGQGFYGYTF. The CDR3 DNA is TGTGCCAGCAGCTCAGGACAGGGGTTCTATGGCTACACCTTC.

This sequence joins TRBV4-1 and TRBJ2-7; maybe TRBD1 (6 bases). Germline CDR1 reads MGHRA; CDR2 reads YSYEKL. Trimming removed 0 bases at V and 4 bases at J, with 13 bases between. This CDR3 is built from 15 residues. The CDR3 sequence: CASSQEGRTEYEQYF. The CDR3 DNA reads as TGCGCCAGCAGCCAAGAGGGCAGGACAGAATACGAGCAGTACTTC.

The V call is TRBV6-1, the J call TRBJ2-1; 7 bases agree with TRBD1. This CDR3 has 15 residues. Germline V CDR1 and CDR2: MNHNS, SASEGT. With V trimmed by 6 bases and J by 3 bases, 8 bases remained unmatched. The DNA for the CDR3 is TGTGCCAGCAGATCTCTGAGGGGGCTCTACAATGAGCAGTTCTTC. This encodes CASRSLRGLYNEQFF.

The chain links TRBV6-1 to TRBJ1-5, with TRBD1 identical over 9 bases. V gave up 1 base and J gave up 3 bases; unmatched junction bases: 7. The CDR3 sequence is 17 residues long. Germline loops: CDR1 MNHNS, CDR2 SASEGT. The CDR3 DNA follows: TGTGCCAGCAGTGAAGAACAGGGGGCGATCCTCAATCAGCCCCAGCATTTT. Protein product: CASSEEQGAILNQPQHF.

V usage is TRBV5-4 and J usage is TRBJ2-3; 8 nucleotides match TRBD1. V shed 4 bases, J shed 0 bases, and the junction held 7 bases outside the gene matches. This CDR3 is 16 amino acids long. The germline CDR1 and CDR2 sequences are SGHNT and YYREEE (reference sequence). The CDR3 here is CASSPGQGWSTDTQYF. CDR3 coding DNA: TGTGCCAGCAGCCCAGGACAGGGTTGGAGCACAGATACGCAGTATTTT.

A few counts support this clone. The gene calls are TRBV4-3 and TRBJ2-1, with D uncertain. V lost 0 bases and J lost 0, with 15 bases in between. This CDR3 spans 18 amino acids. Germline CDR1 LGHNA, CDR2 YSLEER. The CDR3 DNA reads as TGCGCCAGCAGCCAAGATCCACCAGGAACGAGCTCCTACAATGAGCAGTTCTTC. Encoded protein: CASSQDPPGTSSYNEQFF.

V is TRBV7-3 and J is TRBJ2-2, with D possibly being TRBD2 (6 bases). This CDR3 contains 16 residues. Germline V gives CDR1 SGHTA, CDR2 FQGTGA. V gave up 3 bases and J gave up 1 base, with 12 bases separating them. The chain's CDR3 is CASSFSSGMNTGELFF. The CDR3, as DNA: TGTGCCAGCAGCTTTAGTAGCGGAATGAACACCGGGGAGCTGTTTTTT.

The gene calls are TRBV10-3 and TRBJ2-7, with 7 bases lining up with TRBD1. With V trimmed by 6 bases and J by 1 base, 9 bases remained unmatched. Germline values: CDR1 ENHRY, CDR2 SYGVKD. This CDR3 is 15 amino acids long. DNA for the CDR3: TGTGCCATCAGCACCCCCGGGACAGCATCCTACGAGCAGTACTTC. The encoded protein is CAISTPGTASYEQYF.

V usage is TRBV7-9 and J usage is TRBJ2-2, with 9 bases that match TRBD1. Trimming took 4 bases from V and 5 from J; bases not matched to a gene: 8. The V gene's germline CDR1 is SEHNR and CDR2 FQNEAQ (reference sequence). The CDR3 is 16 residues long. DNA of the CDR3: TGTGCCAGCAGCTGGCCGGGACAGGGAGTTACCGGGGAGCTGTTTTTT. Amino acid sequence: CASSWPGQGVTGELFF.

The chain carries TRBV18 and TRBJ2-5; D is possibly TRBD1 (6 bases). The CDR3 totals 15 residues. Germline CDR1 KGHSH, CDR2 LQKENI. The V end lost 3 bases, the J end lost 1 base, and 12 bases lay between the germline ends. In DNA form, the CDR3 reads TGTGCCAGCTCACCGGGGGCAGATTTCCAAGAGACCCAGTACTTC. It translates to CASSPGADFQETQYF.

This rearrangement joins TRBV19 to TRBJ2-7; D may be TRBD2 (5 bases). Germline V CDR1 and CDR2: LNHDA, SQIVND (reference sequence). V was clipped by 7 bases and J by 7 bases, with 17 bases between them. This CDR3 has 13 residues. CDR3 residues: CASTRRHTEEQYF. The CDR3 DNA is TGTGCCAGTACCCGGAGGCACACCGAAGAGCAGTACTTC.

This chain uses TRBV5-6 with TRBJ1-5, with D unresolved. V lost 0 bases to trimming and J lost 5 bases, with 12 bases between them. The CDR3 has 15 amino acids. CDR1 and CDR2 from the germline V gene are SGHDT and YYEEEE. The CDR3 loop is CASSLVGRSDQPQHF. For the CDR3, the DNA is TGTGCCAGCAGCTTGGTGGGCAGGTCGGATCAGCCCCAGCATTTT.

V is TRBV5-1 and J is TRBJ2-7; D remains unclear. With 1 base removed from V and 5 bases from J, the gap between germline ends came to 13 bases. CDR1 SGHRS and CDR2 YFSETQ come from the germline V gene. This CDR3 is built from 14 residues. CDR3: CASSLRLGSNEQYF. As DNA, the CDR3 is TGCGCCAGCAGCTTGAGATTGGGCTCAAACGAGCAGTACTTC. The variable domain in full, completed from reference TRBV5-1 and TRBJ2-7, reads KAGVTQTPRYLIKTRGQQVTLSCSPISGHRSVSWYQQTPGQGLQFLFEYFSETQRNKGNFPGRFSGRQFSNSRSEMNVSTLELGDSALYLCASSLRLGSNEQYFGPGTRLTVT.

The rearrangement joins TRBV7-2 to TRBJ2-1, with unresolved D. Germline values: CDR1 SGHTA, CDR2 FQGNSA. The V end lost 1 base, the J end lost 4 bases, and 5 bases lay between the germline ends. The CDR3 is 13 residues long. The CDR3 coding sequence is TGTGCCAGCAGCTTAGACGGGTACAATGAGCAGTTCTTC. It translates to CASSLDGYNEQFF.

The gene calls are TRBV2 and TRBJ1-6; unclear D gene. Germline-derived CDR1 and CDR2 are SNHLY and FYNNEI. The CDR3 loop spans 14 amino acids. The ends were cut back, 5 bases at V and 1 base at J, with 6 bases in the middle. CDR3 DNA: TGTGCCAGCAGTTTTACATCCTATAATTCACCCCTCCACTTT. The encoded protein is CASSFTSYNSPLHF. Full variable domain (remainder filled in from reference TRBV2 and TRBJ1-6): EPEVTQTPSHQVTQMGQEVILRCVPISNHLYFYWYRQILGQKVEFLVSFYNNEISEKSEIFDDQFSVERPDGSNFTLKIRSTKLEDSAMYFCASSFTSYNSPLHFGNGTRLTVT.

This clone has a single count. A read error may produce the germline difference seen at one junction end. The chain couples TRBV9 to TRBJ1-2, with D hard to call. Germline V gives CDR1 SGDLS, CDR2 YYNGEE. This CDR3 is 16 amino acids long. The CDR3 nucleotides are TGTGCCAGCAGCCCCCGCCTCGGGGTGTCGTACTACGGCTACACCTTC. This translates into CASSPRLGVSYYGYTF.

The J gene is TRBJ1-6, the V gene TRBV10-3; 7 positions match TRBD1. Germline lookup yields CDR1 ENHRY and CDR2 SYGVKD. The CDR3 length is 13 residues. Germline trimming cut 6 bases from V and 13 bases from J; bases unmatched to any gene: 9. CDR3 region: CAIREGQREPLHF. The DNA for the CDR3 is TGTGCCATCAGGGAGGGACAGCGAGAGCCCCTCCACTTT.

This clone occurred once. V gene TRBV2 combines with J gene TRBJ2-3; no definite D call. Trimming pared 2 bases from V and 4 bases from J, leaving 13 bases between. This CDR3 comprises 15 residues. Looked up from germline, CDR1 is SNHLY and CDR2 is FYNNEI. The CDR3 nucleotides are TGTGCCAGCAGTGAAATCAATTTGAGAGCAGATACGCAGTATTTT. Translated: CASSEINLRADTQYF.

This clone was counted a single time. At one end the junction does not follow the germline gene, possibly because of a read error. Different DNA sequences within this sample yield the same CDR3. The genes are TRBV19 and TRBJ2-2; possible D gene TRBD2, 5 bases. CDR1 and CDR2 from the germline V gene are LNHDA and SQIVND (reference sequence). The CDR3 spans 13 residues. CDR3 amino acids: CASSIRGTGELFF. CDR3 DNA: TGTGCCAGCAGTATCAGAGGGACCGGGGAGCTGTTTTTT.

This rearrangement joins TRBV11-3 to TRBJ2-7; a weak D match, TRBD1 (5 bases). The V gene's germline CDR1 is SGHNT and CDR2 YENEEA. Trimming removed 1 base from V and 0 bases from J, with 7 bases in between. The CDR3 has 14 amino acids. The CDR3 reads CASSLADSSYEQYF. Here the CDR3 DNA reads TGTGCCAGCAGCTTAGCTGACAGCTCCTACGAGCAGTACTTC.

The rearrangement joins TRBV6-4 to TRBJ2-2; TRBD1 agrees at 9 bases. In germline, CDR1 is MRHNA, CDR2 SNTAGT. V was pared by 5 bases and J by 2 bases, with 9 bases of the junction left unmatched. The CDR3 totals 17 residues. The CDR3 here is CASSSHGTGPNTGELFF. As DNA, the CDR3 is TGTGCCAGCAGTTCCCATGGGACAGGGCCCAACACCGGGGAGCTGTTTTTT.